These 16 T cell receptor beta chains were all obtained from the same sample, sequenced in a study of human T cells and chemical hapten exposure (dated by TCRdb to 2020 to 2023). Sample time point, as interpreted from the label and publication: pre-sensitization, week 0. The treatment or condition label here, explained by the study, means: therapeutic diphenylcyclopropenone sensitization with weekly scalp DPC. The library was made by RACE. The sequencing machine was a NextSeq 500. TCRdb passed the public sequencing reads through fastp at Q25 and MiXCR, retaining productive beta sequences. One record per CDR3 amino acid sequence lists the most common genes and DNA. The sample records more than 250,000 distinct CDR3 sequences, 7% to 10% of which are singletons. The biggest ten clones account for over 2% of the sample. The sequencing used whole blood, collected in connection with sensitization to the hapten diphenylcyclopropenone (DPC). These receptors originate from a woman aged 40 to 50 with alopecia areata. Some clones in this sample may be carry-over from other donors' samples.

This chain uses TRBV4-3 with TRBJ2-7; D might be TRBD2 (6 bases). The CDR3 runs 14 residues. Germline values: CDR1 LGHNA, CDR2 YSLEER. Trimming cost V 5 bases and J 1 base, with 12 bases left between them. CDR3 nucleotide sequence: TGCGCCAGCAGCGTTAGGAGGGAATCCTACGAGCAGTACTTC. It codes for CASSVRRESYEQYF.

The chain recombines TRBV28 with TRBJ1-1; D gene unclear. The germline V and J ends were trimmed by 6 bases and 0 bases, with 8 bases remaining between them. This CDR3 region has 13 residues. Germline V CDR1 and CDR2: MDHEN, SYDVKM. The CDR3 DNA reads as TGTGCCAGCAGGCTGACAATGAACACTGAAGCTTTCTTT. Its protein product is CASRLTMNTEAFF.

This clonotype was recorded many times. CDR3 bases: TGTGCCAGCAGCAAAAACAGGGGTTCCGGAAACACCATATATTTT. Translation gives CASSKNRGSGNTIYF. V and J are TRBV7-9 and TRBJ1-3; the match to TRBD1 covers 7 bases. The germline V gene has CDR1 SEHNR and CDR2 FQNEAQ (reference sequence). CDR3 size: 15 residues. V lost 5 bases to trimming and J lost 4 bases; unmatched junction nucleotides: 8.

Here the CDR3 DNA reads TGTGCCAGCAGTTCCACCGGGACAGGACTAGCGGACCGAGGGCAGTACTTC. Protein sequence: CASSSTGTGLADRGQYF. The rearrangement uses TRBV6-2 or TRBV6-3 and TRBJ2-7; 10 bases line up with TRBD2. CDR1 MNHEY and CDR2 SVGEGT come from the germline V gene. Trimming took 4 bases from V and 9 from J; bases not matched to a gene: 18. This CDR3 has 17 amino acids.

Comments on this clonotype: It may be a read error: a sequence one base away is much more abundant. As the CDR3 is not closed by the conserved phenylalanine or tryptophan, this likely results from a read error. V usage is TRBV12-3 or TRBV12-4 and J usage is TRBJ1-5; D is possibly TRBD1 (5 bases). The germline V and J ends were trimmed by 5 bases and 4 bases, with 9 bases remaining between them. The CDR3 runs 13 residues. The CDR3, as DNA: TGTGCCAGCAGTCAACAGGCAAATCAGCCCCAGCATTTA. Translation gives CASSQQANQPQHL.

The chain employs TRBV7-9 and TRBJ1-2, with D unclear. CDR3 length: 13 amino acids. Germline V gene data show CDR1 as SEHNR and CDR2 as FQNEAQ (reference sequence). The V end lost 5 bases, the J end lost 6 bases, and 13 bases lay between the germline ends. CDR3 protein: CASSPSAGHGYTF. The DNA for the CDR3 is TGTGCCAGCAGCCCTTCGGCTGGGCATGGCTACACCTTC.

This clonotype was picked up many times. This chain joins TRBV5-1 and TRBJ1-1, with D possibly being TRBD1 (5 bases). CDR1 and CDR2 from the germline V gene are SGHRS and YFSETQ. The CDR3 totals 16 residues. Trimming shortened V by 4 bases and J by 1 base, and 17 bases separated the two germline ends. The CDR3, as DNA: TGCGCCAGCAGCCGGAGCACCGGGACGGAGAACACTGAAGCTTTCTTT. Translated: CASSRSTGTENTEAFF.

This clonotype turned up a few times. The chain employs TRBV10-3 and TRBJ2-2; a weak D match, TRBD2 (5 bases). Trimming left V 0 bases short and J 5 bases short, with 19 bases between. This CDR3 has 18 amino acids. CDR1 is ENHRY and CDR2 is SYGVKD in the germline V gene. CDR3 DNA: TGTGCCATCAGTGAGTCGATGCAGATGGACTCACGAACCGGGGAGCTGTTTTTT. Protein: CAISESMQMDSRTGELFF.

The V and J genes are TRBV28 and TRBJ2-7, with 7 positions matching TRBD2. V was pared by 8 bases and J by 0 bases, with 7 bases of the junction left unmatched. This CDR3 is 14 amino acids long. The germline V gene encodes CDR1 MDHEN and CDR2 SYDVKM. CDR3 nucleotide sequence: TGTGCCAGCCTAATGGGGGGGAGCTCCTACGAGCAGTACTTC. Its protein is CASLMGGSSYEQYF. The entire variable domain, with the rest obtained from reference TRBV28 and TRBJ2-7, is as follows: DVKVTQSSRYLVKRTGEKVFLECVQDMDHENMFWYRQDPGLGLRLIYFSYDVKMKEKGDIPEGYSVSREKKERFSLILESASTNQTSMYLCASLMGGSSYEQYFGPGTRLTVT.

This clonotype was observed a handful of times. The chain links TRBV7-9 to TRBJ1-5; tentative D call: TRBD1 (6 bases). V was pared by 1 base and J by 2 bases, with 21 bases between. CDR3 size: 19 residues. Germline lookup yields CDR1 SEHNR and CDR2 FQNEAQ (reference sequence). CDR3 in amino acids: CASSLGPPGAVQGNQPQHF. The CDR3 nucleotides read TGTGCCAGCAGCTTAGGGCCCCCGGGGGCGGTCCAGGGCAATCAGCCCCAGCATTTT.

This clonotype was counted many times. V is TRBV20-1 and J is TRBJ2-7; possibly TRBD1 or TRBD2 for D (5 bases each). With 6 bases removed from V and 6 bases from J, the gap between germline ends came to 18 bases. The CDR3 contains 13 residues. The germline V gene encodes CDR1 DFQATT and CDR2 SNEGSKA (reference sequence). This CDR3 reads CSAHGAPRGEQYF. Here the CDR3 DNA reads TGCAGTGCCCACGGGGCTCCCCGGGGCGAGCAGTACTTC.

This clonotype has ten or more counts. The chain uses TRBV5-1 and TRBJ2-7, with 8 bases matching TRBD1. Germline V gene lookup returns CDR1 SGHRS and CDR2 YFSETQ. V was pared by 5 bases and J by 2 bases, with 9 bases of the junction left unmatched. The CDR3 totals 15 residues. CDR3 in DNA: TGCGCCAGCAGTCCAGGGGGCGGTACGGCCTACGAGCAGTACTTC. Residues: CASSPGGGTAYEQYF.

This clonotype was counted between two and nine times. The chain joins TRBV3-1 to TRBJ2-7; the D is unclear. The germline CDR1 and CDR2 sequences are LGHDT and YNNKEL (reference sequence). Between the trimmed V and J ends, which lost 0 bases and 4 bases, there was a span of 7 bases. CDR3 size: 13 residues. The CDR3 is CASSQEAIYEQYF. CDR3 DNA sequence: TGTGCCAGCAGCCAAGAGGCGATTTACGAGCAGTACTTC.

This clonotype has only a few counts. The chain couples TRBV7-2 to TRBJ2-7, with D maybe TRBD1 (6 bases). Deletions cut 5 bases from V and 4 bases from J, with 15 bases between. The CDR3 spans 14 residues. Germline V gene sequence: CDR1 SGHTA, CDR2 FQGNSA. CDR3 protein: CASSLTGTKYEQYF. DNA of the CDR3: TGTGCCAGCAGCCTCACAGGGACGAAGTACGAGCAGTACTTC.

This clonotype was seen a handful of times. The chain's CDR3 is CSARALTYGYTF. CDR3 in DNA: TGCAGTGCTCGGGCCTTAACCTATGGCTACACCTTC. The chain couples TRBV20-1 to TRBJ1-2; D call uncertain. Germline V gene data show CDR1 as DFQATT and CDR2 as SNEGSKA (reference sequence). The V gene lost 5 bases and the J gene lost 4 bases, with 11 bases spanning the gap. The length of the CDR3 is 12 residues.

This clonotype was detected a few times. The genes are TRBV6-2 or TRBV6-3 and TRBJ2-7; 8 bases align to TRBD1. Trimming cost V 5 bases and J 3 bases; bases outside gene matches: 12. CDR3 length equals 16 residues. Germline V lookup: CDR1 MNHEY, CDR2 SVGEGT. The CDR3 loop reads CASSIPRGRGRYEQYF. The DNA for the CDR3 is TGTGCCAGCAGTATCCCCCGCGGCAGGGGGCGCTACGAGCAGTACTTC.